A single sample is the source of the 10 T cell receptor beta chains below, sequenced in a study of regulatory T cells in long-lasting Graves disease. Time point reported: newly diagnosed GD, antithyroid drugs for less than 3 months. The TCR library was prepared using RNA isolated from PBMCs. Investigators prepared the TCR beta libraries by applying iRepertoire HTBI primers and Arm-PCR of CDR3 regions. MiXCR, run by TCRdb on the multiplex PCR reads, gives a single entry per CDR3 protein. In the table there are 400,000 to 500,000 distinct CDR3 sequences, about 17% of which are singletons. The same data also contributed to another study, on T cells in Graves' hyperthyroidism and ophthalmopathy.

Source: peripheral blood mononuclear cells (PBMCs), taken at new diagnosis, from a patient treated with antithyroid drugs. These receptors came from a woman aged 25 to 39 with Graves disease.

This clonotype was seen many times. This chain uses TRBV7-2 with TRBJ2-7, with D perhaps TRBD2 (5 bases). V was cut by 4 bases and J by 4 bases, with 11 bases left in between. CDR1 SGHTA and CDR2 FQGNSA come from the germline V gene. The CDR3 is 13 amino acids. CDR3 loop: CASSSPTKYEQYF. The CDR3 DNA reads as TGTGCCAGCAGCTCGCCGACTAAGTACGAGCAGTACTTC.

For this clonotype: A much larger clone differs by one base, so this may be a read error. Here the CDR3 reads CASSGRAPHEQCF. CDR3 in DNA: TGTGCCAGCAGCGGGAGAGCCCCCCACGAGCAGTGCTTC. This sequence joins TRBV11-2 and TRBJ2-7; tentatively, D is TRBD2 (5 bases). There are 13 residues in the CDR3. Germline-derived CDR1 and CDR2 are SGHAT and FQNNGV.

This clonotype was picked up many times. DNA for the CDR3: TGTGCCAGCAGTTTAGGGCAGCAACAAGAGACCCAGTACTTC. Its translation is CASSLGQQQETQYF. V and J are TRBV12-3 or TRBV12-4 and TRBJ2-5; D remains unclear. V was shortened by 1 base and J by 2 bases, with 8 bases between the two germline ends. This CDR3 comprises 14 residues.

The chain recombines TRBV5-4 with TRBJ1-1, with 9 positions matching TRBD1. The length of the CDR3 is 14 residues. The germline V gene encodes CDR1 SGHNT and CDR2 YYREEE (reference sequence). V gave up 3 bases and J gave up 1 base; unmatched junction bases: 1. DNA for the CDR3: TGTGCCAGCAGCTGGACAGGGGCGAACACTGAAGCTTTCTTT. Protein product: CASSWTGANTEAFF.

This clonotype has ten or more counts. J is TRBJ2-2 and V is TRBV4-2, with D tentatively TRBD2 (5 bases). This CDR3 has 15 amino acids. Trimming stripped 1 base from V and 3 bases from J, with 9 bases between. Germline CDR1 reads LGHNA; CDR2 reads YNFKEQ. The CDR3 spells CASSQGESDTGELFF. DNA of the CDR3: TGTGCCAGCAGCCAAGGGGAGTCGGACACCGGGGAGCTGTTTTTT.

This clonotype appeared many times. V gene TRBV30 combines with J gene TRBJ2-5; 7 bases align to TRBD2. The CDR3 has 16 residues. J was trimmed by 4 bases and V by 2 bases; bases with no gene match: 13. Germline lookup yields CDR1 GTSNPN and CDR2 SVGIG (reference sequence). The CDR3 here is CAWSFRHPREGETQYF. In DNA, the CDR3 is TGTGCCTGGAGTTTCCGACACCCGAGGGAGGGAGAGACCCAGTACTTC.

The DNA of the CDR3 is TGTGCCAGCAGTATAAGACAGGGGTCTGAAGCTTTCTTT. Translation gives CASSIRQGSEAFF. The chain links TRBV27 to TRBJ1-1; 8 bases are a match to TRBD1. The CDR3 contains 13 residues. J lost 6 bases, V lost 5 bases, and 5 bases had no gene match. Looked up from germline, CDR1 is MNHEY and CDR2 is SMNVEV (reference sequence).

Note on this clonotype: With a much larger clone just one base away, this may be a read error. The chain recombines TRBV30 with TRBJ2-3, with 7 bases aligning to TRBD2. The assigned J gene may be wrong: the sequence end matches TRBJ2-1 better. The CDR3 contains 13 residues. Germline CDR1 GTSNPN, CDR2 SVGIG (reference sequence). The CDR3 spells CAWEGGSGDEQFF. CDR3 DNA sequence: TGTGCCTGGGAAGGCGGGAGCGGGGATGAGCAGTTCTTC.

Here the CDR3 DNA reads TGTGCCAGCACTAAAGGGGAGCCGACACCAGTTCTCCACAATGAGCAGTTCTTC. This sequence encodes CASTKGEPTPVLHNEQFF. The V and J genes are TRBV6-1 and TRBJ2-1, with D perhaps matching TRBD1 or TRBD2 (5 bases each). From germline, CDR1 is MNHNS and CDR2 SASEGT. The V and J ends lost 7 bases and 5 bases respectively, with 27 bases between them. The CDR3 length is 18 residues.

A word on this clonotype: This clone may be a read error of a much larger clone one base away. The chain uses TRBV20-1 and TRBJ2-7; D unresolved. The CDR3 extends over 13 amino acids. Germline values: CDR1 DFQATT, CDR2 SNEGSKA (reference sequence). Trimming took off 0 bases at V and 9 bases at J, with 15 bases between the two ends. The CDR3 protein is CSARDQSRGAQYF. The DNA for the CDR3 is TGCAGTGCTAGAGATCAATCTCGTGGCGCGCAGTACTTC.